The 12 T cell receptor beta chains given below trace back to one sample, sequenced in a study of early T cells in non-severe SARS-CoV-2 infection. TCRdb independently ran MiXCR on the 5' RACE reads; one entry per CDR3 protein. The sample consists of roughly 53,000 distinct CDR3 sequences, about 10% of them appearing once. The source material was whole blood. Receptors were obtained from an adult who was a healthcare worker with PCR-confirmed SARS-CoV-2 infection or an uninfected control (not recorded which).

The chain combines TRBV6-2 or TRBV6-3 with TRBJ2-3; D possibly uses TRBD1 or TRBD2 (5 bases each). Germline V gene sequence: CDR1 MNHEY, CDR2 SVGEGT. The CDR3 runs 17 residues. Trimming took 0 bases from V and 0 from J, leaving 13 bases between them. For the CDR3, the DNA is TGTGCCAGCAGTTACTCTTTGGGGGAGCGTAGCACAGATACGCAGTATTTT. It encodes CASSYSLGERSTDTQYF.

This clonotype was recorded many times. The V call is TRBV20-1, the J call TRBJ1-1; D is unclear. V lost 3 bases and J lost 8, with 7 bases in between. Germline CDR1 is DFQATT and CDR2 is SNEGSKA (reference sequence). The CDR3 is made up of 10 amino acids. The CDR3 here is CSASRGEAFF. The CDR3, as DNA: TGCAGTGCTAGTCGAGGGGAAGCTTTCTTT.

There are many counts of this clonotype. This rearrangement joins TRBV20-1 to TRBJ2-1; 10 bases match TRBD2. The CDR3 sequence is 14 residues long. V shed 1 base and J 5 bases; nucleotides not matched to a gene: 2. Germline lookup yields CDR1 DFQATT and CDR2 SNEGSKA (reference sequence). The DNA of the CDR3 is TGCAGTGCTAGAGGGACTAGCGGAAACAATGAGCAGTTCTTC. Translating gives CSARGTSGNNEQFF.

CDR3 protein: CASSQRSLNYGYTF. The CDR3 DNA reads TGCGCCAGCAGCCAGCGGTCCCTTAACTATGGCTACACCTTC. The genes are TRBV4-1 and TRBJ1-2; no reliable D call. CDR1 is MGHRA, CDR2 YSYEKL, per germline. Trimming took off 3 bases at V and 1 base at J, with 9 bases between the two ends. The CDR3 covers 14 residues.

This clonotype was counted only a few times. The V and J genes are TRBV6-4 and TRBJ2-7; 7 nucleotides line up with TRBD1. The trim removed 4 bases at V and 0 bases at J, leaving 3 bases unmatched. This CDR3 has 14 amino acids. Per the germline V gene, CDR1 is MRHNA and CDR2 is SNTAGT. The CDR3 DNA is TGTGCCAGCAGTGCGGACAGGAGCTCCTACGAGCAGTACTTC. This gives the protein CASSADRSSYEQYF.

This clonotype was seen many times. CDR3 coding DNA: TGTGCCAGCAGCCCATCCAGACAGGGCTCGTACGAGCAGTACTTC. Translating gives CASSPSRQGSYEQYF. This chain uses TRBV7-2 with TRBJ2-7, with TRBD1 matching over 7 bases. Germline V CDR1 and CDR2: SGHTA, FQGNSA. The CDR3 is 15 amino acids. V trimming: 5 bases; J trimming: 4 bases; junction bases outside the gene matches: 11.

This clonotype appeared a few times. The chain recombines TRBV25-1 with TRBJ1-6; no clear D gene. V lost 5 bases and J lost 11, with 13 bases in between. The CDR3 length is 13 residues. The V gene's germline CDR1 is MGHDK and CDR2 SYGVNS. In DNA, the CDR3 is TGTGCCAGCAGTAACCTTTTGGGGACACCCCTCCACTTT. Its protein is CASSNLLGTPLHF.

At least ten counts were recorded for this clonotype. V gene TRBV4-3 combines with J gene TRBJ2-7, with D perhaps matching TRBD2 (6 bases). V was pared by 0 bases and J by 0 bases, with 21 bases between. There are 19 residues in the CDR3. The germline gives CDR1 LGHNA, CDR2 YSLEER. The CDR3 loop is CASSQDSISAAGSSYEQYF. The CDR3 DNA reads as TGCGCCAGCAGCCAAGATTCTATCTCGGCGGCGGGGAGCTCCTACGAGCAGTACTTC.

The chain employs TRBV3-1 and TRBJ2-7; TRBD1 aligns across 7 bases. J lost 3 bases, V lost 3 bases, and 8 bases had no gene match. The CDR3 consists of 15 residues. Germline V gene data show CDR1 as LGHDT and CDR2 as YNNKEL (reference sequence). CDR3 residues: CASSHLDRRNYEQYF. The CDR3 nucleotides are TGTGCCAGCAGCCATCTGGACAGGCGTAACTACGAGCAGTACTTC.

This clonotype was recorded many times. The chain has TRBV5-1 and TRBJ2-5, with D perhaps matching TRBD1 (5 bases). V was pared by 2 bases and J by 4 bases, with 9 bases between. Looked up from germline, CDR1 is SGHRS and CDR2 is YFSETQ. CDR3 length: 13 residues. This CDR3 is CASSFGHRETQYF. The CDR3 region has the DNA TGCGCCAGCAGCTTCGGACACAGAGAGACCCAGTACTTC.

This clonotype was seen ten or more times. The rearrangement links TRBV5-1 to TRBJ2-2; D unresolved. The CDR3 covers 14 residues. Germline V gives CDR1 SGHRS, CDR2 YFSETQ. Trimming removed 2 bases from V and 1 base from J, with 6 bases in between. The CDR3 nucleotides read TGCGCCAGCAGCTTTGACGGGAACACCGGGGAGCTGTTTTTT. It translates to CASSFDGNTGELFF.

The chain has TRBV7-2 and TRBJ1-4; D might be TRBD1 (5 bases). Trimming pared 5 bases from V and 12 bases from J, leaving 13 bases between. The CDR3 runs 12 residues. Germline loops: CDR1 SGHTA, CDR2 FQGNSA. Written as DNA, the CDR3 is TGTGCCAGCAGCCAATACCGGGACGAACTGTTTTTT. Translating gives CASSQYRDELFF.